Each of the 5 T cell receptor beta chains below was sequenced from the same sample in a study of T cell repertoires in cytomegalovirus infection. TCRdb processed the reads anew with MiXCR; each CDR3 protein has one entry. The profile shows under 120,000 distinct CDR3 sequences, about 40% of them singletons. These receptors' targets are unknown. Sequenced material: CD8+ T cells from cultured PBMCs, taken from culture after CMV antigen stimulation. These receptors all stem from a human donor in good health (CMV status not recorded). Some clones in this sample may be carry-over from other donors' samples.

This clonotype was detected only a few times. V is TRBV7-6 and J is TRBJ2-7, with D hard to call. The V gene's germline CDR1 is SGHVS and CDR2 FNYEAQ. This CDR3 has 14 amino acids. The V end lost 5 bases, the J end lost 4 bases, and 15 bases lay between the germline ends. In DNA form, the CDR3 reads TGTGCCAGCAGCACGTCCGCGAAAGGTTACGAGCAGTACTTC. This encodes CASSTSAKGYEQYF.

The chain carries TRBV27 and TRBJ2-3; D is possibly TRBD1 or TRBD2 (5 bases each). The CDR3 runs to 14 residues. Germline V lookup: CDR1 MNHEY, CDR2 SMNVEV (reference sequence). The V end lost 7 bases, the J end lost 4 bases, and 15 bases lay between the germline ends. The CDR3 spells CASTLDGDADTQYF. As DNA, the CDR3 is TGTGCCAGCACCCTCGATGGGGACGCAGATACGCAGTATTTT.

In this sample, this clonotype turned up many times. CDR3 DNA sequence: TGTGCCAGCAGTCCAATTCCTAGACAACCCCATGGCTACACCTTC. Translating gives CASSPIPRQPHGYTF. V gene TRBV6-5 combines with J gene TRBJ1-2; no clear D. The CDR3 is 15 amino acids. Per the germline V gene, CDR1 is MNHEY and CDR2 is SVGAGI. V was clipped by 5 bases and J by 6 bases, with 19 bases between them.

The rearrangement links TRBV27 to TRBJ1-2; D is unresolved. V gave up 4 bases and J gave up 2 bases, with 8 bases separating them. The CDR3 covers 13 residues. In germline, CDR1 is MNHEY, CDR2 SMNVEV (reference sequence). The CDR3 is CASSYVENYGYTF. CDR3 in DNA: TGTGCCAGCAGTTATGTAGAAAACTATGGCTACACCTTC.

This clonotype was observed a few times. The chain employs TRBV7-3 and TRBJ2-5, with no clear D. The V end was cut by 1 base, the J end by 2 bases, with 5 bases between. Germline CDR1 SGHTA, CDR2 FQGTGA. The CDR3 has 13 amino acids. The CDR3 nucleotides are TGTGCCAGCAGCTTAATGGAACAAGAGACCCAGTACTTC. Its protein product is CASSLMEQETQYF.